A single sample is the source of the 15 T cell receptor beta chains below, sequenced in a study of shared clonotypes between healthy human individuals. CD45RO-negative cells were positively selected for CCR7, leaving out terminally differentiated effector memory CD45RA+ cells. Sequencing used immunoSEQ multiplex PCR; TCRdb keeps in-frame clones, though not all of them. This table holds about 820,000 clones, 80% to 95% found once. The sample taken for sequencing was naive CD8+ T cells sorted from blood. All receptors derive from a man younger than 40 in good health.

The genes are TRBV29-1 and TRBJ1-5, with 9 bases aligning to TRBD1. This CDR3 has 14 amino acids. CDR1 SQVTM and CDR2 ANQGSEA come from the germline V gene. V gave up 2 bases and J gave up 7 bases; unmatched junction bases: 6. CDR3 coding DNA: TGCAGCGTTGAACACAGGGGGCTACACCAGCCCCAGCATTTT. Residues: CSVEHRGLHQPQHF.

This clone was observed a single time. The chain employs TRBV13 and TRBJ1-1, with D maybe TRBD1 (5 bases). CDR3 size: 14 residues. Per germline, CDR1 PRHDT and CDR2 FYEKMQ (reference sequence). V was clipped by 0 bases and J by 6 bases, with 11 bases between them. The CDR3 here is CASSLGLAGPEAFF. The CDR3 nucleotides are TGTGCCAGCAGCTTAGGCCTAGCGGGGCCTGAAGCTTTCTTT.

The V gene is TRBV4-1, the J gene TRBJ1-4; no clear D gene. Germline V CDR1 and CDR2: MGHRA, YSYEKL. This CDR3 region has 16 residues. Trimming stripped 1 base from V and 0 bases from J, with 9 bases between. For the CDR3, the DNA is TGCGCCAGCAGCCAAGTTTCCGAACCAACTAATGAAAAACTGTTTTTT. Its translation is CASSQVSEPTNEKLFF.

The V gene is TRBV4-1, the J gene TRBJ2-2, with D perhaps TRBD1 (5 bases). Trimming cost V 1 base and J 7 bases, with 10 bases left between them. This CDR3 contains 14 residues. Per germline, CDR1 MGHRA and CDR2 YSYEKL. CDR3 DNA sequence: TGCGCCAGCAGCCAAGGCCAGGGCATCGGGGAGCTGTTTTTT. It codes for CASSQGQGIGELFF.

The chain carries TRBV7-6 and TRBJ2-1, with TRBD2 as a possible D gene (7 bases). The V gene lost 5 bases and the J gene lost 6 bases, with 14 bases spanning the gap. The CDR3 runs 14 residues. Germline values: CDR1 SGHVS, CDR2 FNYEAQ. Written as DNA, the CDR3 is TGTGCCAGCAGCGGGGGGGGCCCTCCCAATGAGCAGTTCTTC. Translated: CASSGGGPPNEQFF.

The chain joins TRBV27 to TRBJ2-3; D gene uncertain. V was cut by 5 bases and J by 4 bases, with 16 bases left in between. Germline V gives CDR1 MNHEY, CDR2 SMNVEV (reference sequence). This CDR3 is 15 amino acids long. The DNA of the CDR3 is TGTGCCAGCAGTCCCGGACCAGGAGTTGCAGATACGCAGTATTTT. The encoded protein is CASSPGPGVADTQYF.

This clone was seen more than once but under ten times. V gene TRBV7-3 combines with J gene TRBJ2-1; D not certain. This CDR3 has 11 residues. Germline CDR1 is SGHTA and CDR2 is FQGTGA. Trimming removed 4 bases at V and 11 bases at J, with 9 bases between. The CDR3 DNA follows: TGTGCCAGCAGCTGGGGAATGCAGCAGTTCTTC. Its translation: CASSWGMQQFF.

This clone occurred once. This rearrangement joins TRBV11-3 to TRBJ2-3, with 10 bases that match TRBD2. Germline loops: CDR1 SGHNT, CDR2 YENEEA. Trimming took 1 base from V and 5 from J; bases not matched to a gene: 6. The CDR3 sequence is 16 residues long. CDR3 loop: CASSLGLAGELDTQYF. CDR3 bases: TGTGCCAGCAGCTTAGGTCTAGCGGGAGAATTAGATACGCAGTATTTT.

The rearrangement uses TRBV27 and TRBJ1-2; TRBD1 might be the D (5 bases). CDR3 length equals 13 residues. The germline V gene has CDR1 MNHEY and CDR2 SMNVEV (reference sequence). Trimming took off 5 bases at V and 2 bases at J, with 9 bases between the two ends. The CDR3 region has the DNA TGTGCCAGCAGTATAAAGGGGAACTATGGCTACACCTTC. Encoded protein: CASSIKGNYGYTF.

The chain's CDR3 is CASSGLRDRIHSNQPQHF. The CDR3 nucleotides read TGTGCCAGCAGTGGACTCCGGGACAGGATCCATAGCAATCAGCCCCAGCATTTT. The chain recombines TRBV2 with TRBJ1-5; 8 nucleotides match TRBD1. Germline CDR1 and CDR2: SNHLY and FYNNEI. J gave up 0 bases and V 4 bases, and 11 bases lay outside the gene matches. This CDR3 has 18 amino acids.

Comments on this clone: The same CDR3 is also encoded by other DNA sequences in this sample. The chain is built from TRBV5-5 and TRBJ1-1; D is uncertain. Trimming left V 0 bases short and J 0 bases short, with 3 bases between. CDR1 and CDR2 from the germline V gene are SGHKS and YYEKEE (reference sequence). There are 13 residues in the CDR3. The CDR3 sequence is CASSLGMNTEAFF. CDR3 DNA: TGTGCCAGCAGCTTGGGCATGAACACTGAAGCTTTCTTT.

A remark on this clone: The sample holds other DNA sequences that translate to the same CDR3. The V call is TRBV7-9, the J call TRBJ2-7; no definite D call. Trimming left V 4 bases short and J 1 base short, with 8 bases between. CDR1 is SEHNR, CDR2 FQNEAQ, per germline (reference sequence). CDR3 size: 13 residues. The DNA for the CDR3 is TGTGCCAGCAGCTCTACGGTTTCCTACGAGCAGTACTTC. Protein sequence: CASSSTVSYEQYF.

In this sample, this clone turned up once. V usage is TRBV28 and J usage is TRBJ1-3, with 11 bases matching TRBD1. The V gene end was trimmed by 5 bases and the J gene end by 0 bases; junction bases not matched to a gene: 12. CDR1 MDHEN and CDR2 SYDVKM come from the germline V gene. The CDR3 has 19 residues. The CDR3 DNA sequence: TGTGCCAGCAGTACACCCTATAGGGACAGGGGGTCCTCTGGAAACACCATATATTTT. It translates to CASSTPYRDRGSSGNTIYF.

The chain is built from TRBV2 and TRBJ1-1; TRBD1 matches 7 bases. Germline V gene data show CDR1 as SNHLY and CDR2 as FYNNEI. The ends lost 8 bases at V and 7 bases at J; junction bases unmatched: 4. This CDR3 is 11 amino acids long. The DNA for the CDR3 is TGTGCCAGCTTGGGACAGATTGAAGCTTTCTTT. Translation: CASLGQIEAFF.

The chain is built from TRBV11-2 and TRBJ2-7; D is perhaps TRBD2 (6 bases). The V end lost 7 bases, the J end lost 0 bases, and 19 bases lay between the germline ends. The CDR3 is made up of 16 amino acids. Per germline, CDR1 SGHAT and CDR2 FQNNGV. CDR3 in amino acids: CASTTEGGSPSYEQYF. As DNA, the CDR3 is TGTGCCAGCACAACGGAGGGCGGATCACCCTCCTACGAGCAGTACTTC.